The clone carrying this T cell receptor beta chain was seen a single time. The sample originates from a study of CD8 T cells in Susac syndrome. The RNA input was 0.5 to 1 ug, and it was reverse transcribed with random hexamers. MiXCR, run by TCRdb on the immunoSEQ multiplex PCR reads, gives a single entry per CDR3 protein. The sample comprises some 130,000 distinct CDR3 sequences, over 90% of which are singletons, and around 0.2% rests with the top ten. This CDR3 contains 15 residues. Losses at the gene ends were 4 bases for V and 0 bases for J; bases not matched to a gene: 2. Germline lookup yields CDR1 SGHRS and CDR2 YFSETQ. All included Susac syndrome patients satisfied recently defined diagnostic criteria for definite or probable disease.

Material for sequencing was CD8+ T cells from PBMCs. The sequence derives from a human donor with Susac syndrome. The chain combines TRBV5-1 with TRBJ2-7, with 12 bases aligning to TRBD1. The CDR3 DNA sequence: TGCGCCAGCAGCACGGGACAGGGGGCCTCCTACGAGCAGTACTTC. Protein product: CASSTGQGASYEQYF.